This T cell receptor beta chain comes out of a study of T cell changes during pregnancy in multiple sclerosis. This clone came up once. Trimming removed 7 bases from V and 6 bases from J, with 7 bases in between. The germline gives CDR1 SNHLY, CDR2 FYNNEI. CDR3 length equals 10 residues. This table comes from immunoSEQ multiplex PCR, and its TCRdb copy is limited to in-frame clones, with some not included. The table lists 70,000 to 90,000 clones, 93% of them singletons. This clonotype was sampled from a female donor in good health, enrolled as a control in a pregnancy study. The rearrangement uses TRBV2 and TRBJ2-7; D gene uncertain. Sample: peripheral blood, taken in the second trimester of pregnancy. CDR3 sequence reads: CASIGVEQYF. DNA for the CDR3: TGTGCCAGCATAGGAGTCGAGCAGTACTTC.